One T cell receptor (beta chain) is described in this entry. The primer mix had 60 Vbeta and 13 Jbeta primers. TCRdb's table, derived via immunoSEQ multiplex PCR, lists solely in-frame clones and lacks some. Among over 150,000 clones listed, 80% to 90% were seen once. Looked up from germline, CDR1 is SGHTA and CDR2 is FQGTGA. The CDR3 covers 13 residues. V was clipped by 3 bases and J by 6 bases, with 12 bases between them. The sample is drawn from a study of cytomegalovirus exposure and HLA in healthy donors. The clonotype comes from a man aged 45-65 years in good health and CMV-seropositive. Material for sequencing was PBMCs. The V gene is TRBV7-3, the J gene TRBJ2-7; D possibly corresponds to TRBD2 (5 bases). CDR3: CASSFAGAPEQYF. The CDR3 DNA follows: TGTGCCAGCAGCTTTGCGGGTGCTCCCGAGCAGTACTTC. The full variable domain, its missing parts supplied by reference TRBV7-3 and TRBJ2-7, is GAGVSQTPSNKVTEKGKYVELRCDPISGHTALYWYRQSLGQGPEFLIYFQGTGAADDSGLPNDRFFAVRPEGSVSTLKIQRTERGDSAVYLCASSFAGAPEQYFGPGTRLTVT.